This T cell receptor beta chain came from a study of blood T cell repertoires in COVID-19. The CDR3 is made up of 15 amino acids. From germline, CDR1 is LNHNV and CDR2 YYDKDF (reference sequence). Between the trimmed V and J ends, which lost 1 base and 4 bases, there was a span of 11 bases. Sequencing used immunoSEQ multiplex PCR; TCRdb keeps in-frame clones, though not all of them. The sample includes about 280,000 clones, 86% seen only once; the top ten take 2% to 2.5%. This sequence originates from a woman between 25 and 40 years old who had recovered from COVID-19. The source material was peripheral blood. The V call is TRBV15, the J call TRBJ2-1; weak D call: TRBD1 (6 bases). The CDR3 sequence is CATSRGRGPYNEQFF. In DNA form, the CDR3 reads TGTGCCACCAGCAGAGGCAGGGGACCTTACAATGAGCAGTTCTTC.